These 14 T cell receptor beta chains originate from one sample sequenced in a study of OX40 agonist ivuxolimab in advanced cancers. Generated by immunoSEQ multiplex PCR, the TCRdb table keeps only in-frame clones and is missing some. Of 35,000 to 50,000 clones in the sample, almost 90% are singletons; the top ten hold roughly 0.98%. This sample comprised CD4+ or CD8+ T cells sorted from blood, obtained in a trial of the OX40 agonist ivuxolimab. These receptors all stem from an adult with an advanced solid tumor such as melanoma, head and neck, liver or kidney cancer.

The rearrangement joins TRBV7-6 to TRBJ2-2; D gene uncertain. V lost 2 bases, J lost 6 bases, and 1 base lay in between. The CDR3 has 11 residues. CDR1 is SGHVS and CDR2 is FNYEAQ in the germline V gene. CDR3 residues: CASSLPGELFF. The CDR3 DNA reads TGTGCCAGCAGCTTACCCGGGGAGCTGTTTTTT.

This chain joins TRBV29-1 and TRBJ1-2; a weak D match, TRBD1 (6 bases). Germline V CDR1 and CDR2: SQVTM, ANQGSEA. This CDR3 spans 13 amino acids. Trimming removed 1 base from V and 2 bases from J, with 8 bases in between. The CDR3 DNA sequence: TGCAGCGTTGAAGGGACAGCAAACTATGGCTACACCTTC. This gives the protein CSVEGTANYGYTF.

This clone was recorded a few times. The chain has TRBV7-2 and TRBJ2-6; D not certain. CDR1 is SGHTA and CDR2 is FQGNSA in the germline V gene. Between the trimmed V and J ends, which lost 2 bases and 8 bases, there was a span of 1 base. This CDR3 is 11 amino acids long. DNA for the CDR3: TGTGCCAGCAGCTTAACCAACGTCCTGACTTTC. Protein sequence: CASSLTNVLTF.

CDR3 region: CASSQSTSGRTDTQYF. The CDR3 DNA follows: TGCGCCAGCAGCCAATCGACTAGCGGGAGGACAGATACGCAGTATTTT. This chain links TRBV4-3 with TRBJ2-3, with 13 bases that match TRBD2. V gave up 2 bases and J gave up 3 bases; unmatched junction bases: 2. The germline CDR1 and CDR2 sequences are LGHNA and YSLEER. CDR3 length: 16 residues.

The V and J genes are TRBV28 and TRBJ1-2, with D unresolved. The CDR3 has 14 residues. Trimming removed 10 bases at V and 5 bases at J, with 20 bases between. Per the germline V gene, CDR1 is MDHEN and CDR2 is SYDVKM. CDR3 sequence reads: CATQFPTSFYGYTF. In DNA form, the CDR3 reads TGTGCCACCCAGTTTCCGACGTCTTTTTATGGCTACACCTTC.

The genes are TRBV11-3 and TRBJ2-1; possibly TRBD2 for D (6 bases). V was shortened by 0 bases and J by 4 bases, with 10 bases between the two germline ends. The germline V gene has CDR1 SGHNT and CDR2 YENEEA. The CDR3 is 15 amino acids. The CDR3 is CASSLDRDSYNEQFF. The CDR3 DNA follows: TGTGCCAGCAGCTTAGATCGGGACTCGTACAATGAGCAGTTCTTC.

This clone was counted once. This chain connects TRBV2 to TRBJ1-3; tentative D call: TRBD1 (6 bases). Trimming pared 4 bases from V and 3 bases from J, leaving 13 bases between. The CDR3 has 15 amino acids. Germline values: CDR1 SNHLY, CDR2 FYNNEI. The CDR3 bases are TGTGCCAGCAGTGGGAACAGGGTGCGTGGAAACACCATATATTTT. Its protein is CASSGNRVRGNTIYF.

J is TRBJ2-5 and V is TRBV7-3; the D gene could be TRBD1 or TRBD2 (5 bases each). V shed 5 bases and J shed 5 bases, with 30 bases lying between them. This CDR3 is built from 19 residues. Germline V CDR1 and CDR2: SGHTA, FQGTGA. The CDR3 loop reads CASSTVRELGHPEEETQYF. The CDR3 DNA reads as TGTGCCAGCAGCACCGTTCGCGAATTAGGACATCCGGAGGAGGAGACCCAGTACTTC.

In DNA, the CDR3 is TGTGCCATCAGTGAGGGGACGGGAGGTGGTGAAAAACTGTTTTTT. It encodes CAISEGTGGGEKLFF. The chain joins TRBV10-3 to TRBJ1-4, with D possibly matching TRBD1 (5 bases). This CDR3 region has 15 residues. Looked up from germline, CDR1 is ENHRY and CDR2 is SYGVKD. The V end was cut by 2 bases, the J end by 7 bases, with 14 bases between.

The CDR3 nucleotides are TGTGCCAGCAGCCCCCGGACAGGGCGGAATGAGCAGTTCTTC. This codes for CASSPRTGRNEQFF. The rearrangement joins TRBV7-3 to TRBJ2-1; 8 bases fit TRBD1. V lost 5 bases, J lost 7 bases, and 7 bases stayed unmatched. The CDR3 is 14 residues long. Per germline, CDR1 SGHTA and CDR2 FQGTGA.

Turning to this clone: The junction does not match germline at one end; this may be a read error. The rearrangement joins TRBV6-1 to TRBJ2-7; perhaps TRBD2 as D (5 bases). Germline V gene lookup returns CDR1 MNHNS and CDR2 SASEGT. CDR3 size: 16 residues. CDR3: CASSEATTVQSYEQYF. The CDR3 nucleotides are TGTGCCAGCAGCGAAGCGACTACAGTTCAGTCCTACGAGCAGTACTTC.

In DNA, the CDR3 is TGTGCCAGCAGGCAGGGTGTGATTTTGACAGATACGCAGTATTTT. This encodes CASRQGVILTDTQYF. The chain is built from TRBV28 and TRBJ2-3; D might be TRBD1 (5 bases). The V end was cut by 6 bases, the J end by 3 bases, with 16 bases between. This CDR3 has 15 amino acids. Germline CDR1 is MDHEN and CDR2 is SYDVKM.

In this sample, this clone turned up a few times. The chain is built from TRBV18 and TRBJ2-7; D unresolved. Germline V gene data show CDR1 as KGHSH and CDR2 as LQKENI. This CDR3 region has 13 residues. Trimming stripped 1 base from V and 7 bases from J, with 11 bases between. CDR3 DNA: TGTGCCAGCTCACCACTAGTTCAAGGAGAGCAGTACTTC. Amino acid sequence: CASSPLVQGEQYF. Complete variable domain (other parts from reference TRBV18 and TRBJ2-7): NAGVMQNPRHLVRRRGQEARLRCSPMKGHSHVYWYRQLPEEGLKFMVYLQKENIIDESGMPKERFSAEFPKEGPSILRIQQVVRGDSAAYFCASSPLVQGEQYFGPGTRLTVT.

This chain joins TRBV13 and TRBJ1-6, with a tentative D call TRBD1 (5 bases). In germline, CDR1 is PRHDT, CDR2 FYEKMQ (reference sequence). V was clipped by 5 bases and J by 12 bases, with 14 bases between them. The CDR3 extends over 13 amino acids. DNA of the CDR3: TGTGCCAGCAGCCGCGAGGGGAAGGGACCCCTCCACTTT. Its protein product is CASSREGKGPLHF.